This TCR beta chain stems from a study of brain T cells in children with intractable seizures. Regarding the study as a whole: Viral specificity was inferred only from CDR3 similarity; HCMV serostatus was unknown.

TCRdb's copy holds only in-frame clones and misses some; the assay was immunoSEQ multiplex PCR. The table records some 62,000 clones, about 96% of them present only once. Germline trimming cut 5 bases from V and 5 bases from J; bases unmatched to any gene: 12. CDR3 size: 16 residues. Per the germline V gene, CDR1 is SGHVS and CDR2 is FNYEAQ. Sequencing was limited to surgery cases with top T cell transcript signatures in brain tissue. Patients received at least one anti-epileptic drug before surgery. A remark on this clone: The target antigen is unknown.

This receptor was obtained from a boy under two years old with focal cortical dysplasia and intractable seizures. This chain uses TRBV7-6 with TRBJ2-5, with TRBD2 identical over 9 bases. The input for sequencing was peripheral blood, taken at surgery. This chain's CDR3 is CASSRRDSGGGETQYF. In DNA form, the CDR3 reads TGTGCCAGCAGCCGCCGAGATAGCGGGGGTGGGGAGACCCAGTACTTC.